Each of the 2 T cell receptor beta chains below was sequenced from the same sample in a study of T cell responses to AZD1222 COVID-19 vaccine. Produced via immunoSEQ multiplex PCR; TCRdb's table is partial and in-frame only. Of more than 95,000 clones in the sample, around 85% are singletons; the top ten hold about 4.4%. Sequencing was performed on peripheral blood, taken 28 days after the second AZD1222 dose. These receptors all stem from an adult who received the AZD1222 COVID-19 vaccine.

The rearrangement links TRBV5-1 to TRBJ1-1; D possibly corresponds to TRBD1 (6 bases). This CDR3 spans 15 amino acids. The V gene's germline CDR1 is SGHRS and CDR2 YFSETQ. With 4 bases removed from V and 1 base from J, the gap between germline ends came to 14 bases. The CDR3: CASSPELDRNTEAFF. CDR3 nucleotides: TGCGCCAGCAGCCCGGAGCTGGACAGGAACACTGAAGCTTTCTTT.

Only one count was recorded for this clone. This CDR3 is CASRVDSNTEAFF. As DNA, the CDR3 is TGTGCCAGCAGGGTGGACAGCAACACTGAAGCTTTCTTT. The chain joins TRBV6-1 to TRBJ1-1; D is possibly TRBD1 (6 bases). The V and J ends lost 6 bases and 2 bases respectively, with 10 bases between them. The length of the CDR3 is 13 residues. Germline CDR1 MNHNS, CDR2 SASEGT.